Here is one T cell receptor beta chain with its context. The data stem from a study of blood T cell repertoires in COVID-19. Study-level information: PBMCs, B-cell-depleted T cells, or T cells provided the cDNA or gDNA that made up the material.

TCRdb's copy holds only in-frame clones and misses some; the assay was immunoSEQ multiplex PCR. Here the sample spans some 350,000 clones, about 87% being singletons. This CDR3 contains 15 residues. V dropped 8 bases and J dropped 4; count of bases not matched to a gene: 13. Germline CDR1 and CDR2: MNHEY and SMNVEV (reference sequence). This sequence joins TRBV27 and TRBJ1-2; 7 bases are a match to TRBD1. The TCR was taken from a woman in her forties or fifties with COVID-19, enrolled during active disease. Material for sequencing was peripheral blood. The CDR3 loop is CASGKQGILGYGYTF. CDR3 bases: TGTGCCAGCGGTAAACAGGGGATTTTAGGCTATGGCTACACCTTC.